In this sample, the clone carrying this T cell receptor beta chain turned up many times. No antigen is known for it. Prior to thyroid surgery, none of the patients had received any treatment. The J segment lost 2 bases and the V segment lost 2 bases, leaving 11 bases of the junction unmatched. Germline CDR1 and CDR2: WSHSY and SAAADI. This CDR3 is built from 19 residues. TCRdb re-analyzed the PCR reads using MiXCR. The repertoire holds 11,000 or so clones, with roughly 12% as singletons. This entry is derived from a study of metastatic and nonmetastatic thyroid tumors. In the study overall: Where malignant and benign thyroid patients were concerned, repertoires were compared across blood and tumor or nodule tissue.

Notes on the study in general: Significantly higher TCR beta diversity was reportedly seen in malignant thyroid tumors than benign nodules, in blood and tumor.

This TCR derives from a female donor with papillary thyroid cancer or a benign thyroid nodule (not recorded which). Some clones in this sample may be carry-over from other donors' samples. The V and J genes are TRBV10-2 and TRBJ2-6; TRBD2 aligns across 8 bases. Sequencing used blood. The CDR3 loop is CASSEIRGGISTGANVLTF. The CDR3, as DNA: TGCGCCAGCAGTGAGATTCGGGGGGGGATCTCAACTGGGGCCAACGTCCTGACTTTC.